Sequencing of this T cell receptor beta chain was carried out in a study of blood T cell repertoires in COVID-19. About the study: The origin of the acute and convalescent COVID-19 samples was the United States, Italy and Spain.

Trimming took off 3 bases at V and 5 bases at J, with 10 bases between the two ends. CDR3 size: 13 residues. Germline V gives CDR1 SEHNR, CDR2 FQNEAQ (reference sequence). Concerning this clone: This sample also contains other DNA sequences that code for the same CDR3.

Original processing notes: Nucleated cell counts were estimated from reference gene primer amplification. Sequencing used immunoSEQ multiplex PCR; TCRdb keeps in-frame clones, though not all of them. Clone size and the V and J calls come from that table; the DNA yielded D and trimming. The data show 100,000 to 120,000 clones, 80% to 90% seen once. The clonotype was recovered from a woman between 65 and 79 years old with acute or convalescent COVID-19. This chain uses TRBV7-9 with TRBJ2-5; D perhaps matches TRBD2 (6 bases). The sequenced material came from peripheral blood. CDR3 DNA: TGTGCCAGCAGCTTCGGAGGGGTCGAGACCCAGTACTTC. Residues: CASSFGGVETQYF.